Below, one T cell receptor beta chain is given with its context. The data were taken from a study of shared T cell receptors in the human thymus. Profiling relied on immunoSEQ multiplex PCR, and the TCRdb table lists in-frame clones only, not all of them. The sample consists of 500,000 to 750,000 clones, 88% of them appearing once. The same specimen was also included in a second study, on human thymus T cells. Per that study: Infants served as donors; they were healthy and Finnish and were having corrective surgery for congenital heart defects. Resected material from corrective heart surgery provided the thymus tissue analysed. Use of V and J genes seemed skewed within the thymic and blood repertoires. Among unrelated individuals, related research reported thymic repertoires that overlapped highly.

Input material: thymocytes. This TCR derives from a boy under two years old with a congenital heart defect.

CDR3 sequence (DNA): TGTGCCAGCAGCTATCCGGACTGGCAATACAATGAGCAGTTCTTC. Its protein product is CASSYPDWQYNEQFF. The chain has TRBV5-4 and TRBJ2-1, with a weak D call TRBD2 (5 bases). Trimming shortened V by 3 bases and J by 4 bases, and 14 bases separated the two germline ends. Germline V lookup: CDR1 SGHNT, CDR2 YYREEE (reference sequence). The CDR3 sequence is 15 residues long.